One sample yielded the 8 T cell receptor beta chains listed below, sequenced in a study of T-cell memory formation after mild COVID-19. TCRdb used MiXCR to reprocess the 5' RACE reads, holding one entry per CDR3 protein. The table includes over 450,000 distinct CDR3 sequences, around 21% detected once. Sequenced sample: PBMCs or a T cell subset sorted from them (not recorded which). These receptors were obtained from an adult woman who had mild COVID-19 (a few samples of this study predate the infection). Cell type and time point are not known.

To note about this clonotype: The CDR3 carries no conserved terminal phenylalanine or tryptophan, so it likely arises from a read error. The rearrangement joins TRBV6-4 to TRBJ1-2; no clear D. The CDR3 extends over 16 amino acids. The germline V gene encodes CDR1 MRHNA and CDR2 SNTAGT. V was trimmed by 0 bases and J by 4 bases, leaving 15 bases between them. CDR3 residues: CASSDSGGYGVYGYTL. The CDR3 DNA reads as TGTGCCAGCAGTGACTCGGGTGGATACGGAGTCTATGGCTACACCTTA.

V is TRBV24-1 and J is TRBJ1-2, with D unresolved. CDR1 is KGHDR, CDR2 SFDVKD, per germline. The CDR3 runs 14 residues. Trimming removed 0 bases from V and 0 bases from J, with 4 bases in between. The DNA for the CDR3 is TGTGCCACCAGTGATTTGGAGTCTAACTATGGCTACACCTTC. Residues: CATSDLESNYGYTF.

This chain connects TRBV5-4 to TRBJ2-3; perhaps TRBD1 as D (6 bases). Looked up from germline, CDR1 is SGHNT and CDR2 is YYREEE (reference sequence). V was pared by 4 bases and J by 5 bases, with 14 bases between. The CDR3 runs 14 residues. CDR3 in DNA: TGTGCCAGCAGCCCGGACAGAGTGGGAGATACGCAGTATTTT. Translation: CASSPDRVGDTQYF.

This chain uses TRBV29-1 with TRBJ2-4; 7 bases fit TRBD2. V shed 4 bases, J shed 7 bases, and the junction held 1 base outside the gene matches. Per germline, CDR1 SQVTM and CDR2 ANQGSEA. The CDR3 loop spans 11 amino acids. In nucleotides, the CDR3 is TGCAGCGTTGGGGAGGGTAACATTCAGTACTTC. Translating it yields CSVGEGNIQYF.

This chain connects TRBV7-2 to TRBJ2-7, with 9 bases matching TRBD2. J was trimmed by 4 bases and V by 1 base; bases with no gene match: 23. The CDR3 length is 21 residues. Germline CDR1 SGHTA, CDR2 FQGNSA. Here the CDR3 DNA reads TGTGCCAGCAGCTTAGACGGGTCTCGGATTAGCGGGAGAACTTCTAGGTACGAGCAGTACTTC. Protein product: CASSLDGSRISGRTSRYEQYF.

The CDR3 is CATSMGQGASEQFF. The CDR3 DNA is TGTGCCACCAGTATGGGACAGGGGGCTAGTGAGCAGTTCTTC. The J gene is TRBJ2-1, the V gene TRBV24-1; 12 bases map to TRBD1. This CDR3 has 14 residues. The V gene's germline CDR1 is KGHDR and CDR2 SFDVKD. Losses at the gene ends were 6 bases for V and 9 bases for J; bases not matched to a gene: 5.

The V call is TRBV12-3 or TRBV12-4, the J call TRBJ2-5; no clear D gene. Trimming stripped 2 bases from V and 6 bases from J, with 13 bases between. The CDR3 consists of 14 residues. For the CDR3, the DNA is TGTGCCAGCAGTTTAACGCTAGGGCGGCAGACCCAGTACTTC. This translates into CASSLTLGRQTQYF.

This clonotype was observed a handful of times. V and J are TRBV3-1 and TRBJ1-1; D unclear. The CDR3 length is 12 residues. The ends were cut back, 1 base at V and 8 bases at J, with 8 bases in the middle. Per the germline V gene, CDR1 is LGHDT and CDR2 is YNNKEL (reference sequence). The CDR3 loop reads CASSQAKGEAFF. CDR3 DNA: TGTGCCAGCAGCCAAGCCAAGGGCGAAGCTTTCTTT.